This T cell receptor (beta chain) was documented in a study of OX40 agonist ivuxolimab in advanced cancers. Across the study: The mean age was 60 years, ranging from about 23 to 85, with 65% to 90% of participants male.

TCRdb's table, derived via immunoSEQ multiplex PCR, lists solely in-frame clones and lacks some. This table has tens of thousands of clones, roughly 86% appearing once. Study-level results: CD4+ and CD8+ blood T cells expanded clonally by week 6 at 0.1 to 3.0 mg/kg. CD8+ T cells averaged more expanded clones than CD4+.

Concerning this clone itself: Its target is unknown.

The length of the CDR3 is 14 residues. Trimming removed 5 bases from V and 3 bases from J, with 14 bases in between. Germline CDR1 is MNHEY and CDR2 is SVGAGI. V gene TRBV6-5 combines with J gene TRBJ2-7, with D maybe TRBD1 (6 bases). The receptor's source is an adult with an advanced solid tumor such as melanoma, head and neck, liver or kidney cancer. Sequences were derived from CD4+ or CD8+ T cells sorted from blood, sampled in a trial of the OX40 agonist ivuxolimab. The CDR3 nucleotides read TGTGCCAGCAGTGTGGACAGAGCCCTCTACGAGCAGTACTTC. Translating gives CASSVDRALYEQYF.